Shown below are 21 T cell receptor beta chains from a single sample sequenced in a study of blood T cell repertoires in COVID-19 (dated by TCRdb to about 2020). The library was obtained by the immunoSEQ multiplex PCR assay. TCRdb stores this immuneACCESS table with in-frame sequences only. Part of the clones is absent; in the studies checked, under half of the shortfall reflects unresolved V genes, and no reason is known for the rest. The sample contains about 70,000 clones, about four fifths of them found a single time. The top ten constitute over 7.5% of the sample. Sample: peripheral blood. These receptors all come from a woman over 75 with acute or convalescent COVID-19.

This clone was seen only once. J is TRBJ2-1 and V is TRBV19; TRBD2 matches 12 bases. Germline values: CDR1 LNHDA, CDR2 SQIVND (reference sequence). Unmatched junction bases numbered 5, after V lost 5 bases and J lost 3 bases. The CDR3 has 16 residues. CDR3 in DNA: TGTGCCAGTAGTCTTCCTAGCGGGGGGGTCTACAATGAGCAGTTCTTC. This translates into CASSLPSGGVYNEQFF.

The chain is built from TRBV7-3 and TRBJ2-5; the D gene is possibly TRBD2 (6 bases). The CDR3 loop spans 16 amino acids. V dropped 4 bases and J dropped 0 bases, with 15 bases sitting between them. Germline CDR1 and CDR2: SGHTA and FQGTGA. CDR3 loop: CASSSLGRTNQETQYF. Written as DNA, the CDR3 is TGTGCCAGCAGCTCCCTCGGACGGACTAACCAAGAGACCCAGTACTTC.

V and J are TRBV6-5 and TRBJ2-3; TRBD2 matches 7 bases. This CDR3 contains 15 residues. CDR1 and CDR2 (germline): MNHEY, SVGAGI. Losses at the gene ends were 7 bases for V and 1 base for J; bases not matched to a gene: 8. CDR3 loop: CASTKGTSGTDTQYF. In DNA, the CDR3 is TGTGCCAGCACCAAGGGTACTAGCGGCACAGATACGCAGTATTTT.

This CDR3 reads CASSRTTVNTGELFF. The CDR3 bases are TGTGCCAGTTCTAGGACTACGGTAAACACCGGGGAGCTGTTTTTT. The V call is TRBV19, the J call TRBJ2-2; possibly TRBD2 for D (6 bases). This CDR3 spans 15 amino acids. V shed 8 bases and J shed 2 bases, with 15 bases lying between them. CDR1 is LNHDA, CDR2 SQIVND, per germline (reference sequence).

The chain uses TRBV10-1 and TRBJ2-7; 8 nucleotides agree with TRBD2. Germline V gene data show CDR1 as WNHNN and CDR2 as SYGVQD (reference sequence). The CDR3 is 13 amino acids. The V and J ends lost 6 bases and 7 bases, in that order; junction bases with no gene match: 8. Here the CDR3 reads CASREASGSEQYF. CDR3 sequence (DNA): TGCGCCAGCAGGGAGGCTAGCGGGTCTGAGCAGTACTTC.

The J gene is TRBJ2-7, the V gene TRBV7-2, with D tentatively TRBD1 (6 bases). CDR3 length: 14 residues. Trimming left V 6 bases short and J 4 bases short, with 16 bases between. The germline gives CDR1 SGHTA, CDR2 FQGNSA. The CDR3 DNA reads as TGTGCCAGCAGGGGGGACAACCTCTCATACGAGCAGTACTTC. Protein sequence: CASRGDNLSYEQYF.

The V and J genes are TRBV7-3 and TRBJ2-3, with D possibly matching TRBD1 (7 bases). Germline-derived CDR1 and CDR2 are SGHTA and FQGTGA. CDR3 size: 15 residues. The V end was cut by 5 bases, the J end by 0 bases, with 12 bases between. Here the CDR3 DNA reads TGTGCCAGCAGCCGCTCAGGGGGGAGCACAGATACGCAGTATTTT. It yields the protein CASSRSGGSTDTQYF.

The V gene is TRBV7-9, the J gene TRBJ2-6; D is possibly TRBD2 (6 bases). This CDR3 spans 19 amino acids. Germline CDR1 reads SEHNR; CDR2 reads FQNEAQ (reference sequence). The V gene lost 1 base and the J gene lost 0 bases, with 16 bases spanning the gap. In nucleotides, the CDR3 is TGTGCCAGCAGCTTAGGGGAGGTCGGCAGAAGCTCTGGGGCCAACGTCCTGACTTTC. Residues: CASSLGEVGRSSGANVLTF. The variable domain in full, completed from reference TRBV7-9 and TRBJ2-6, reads DTGVSQNPRHKITKRGQNVTFRCDPISEHNRLYWYRQTLGQGPEFLTYFQNEAQLEKSRLLSDRFSAERPKGSFSTLEIQRTEQGDSAMYLCASSLGEVGRSSGANVLTFGAGSRLTVL.

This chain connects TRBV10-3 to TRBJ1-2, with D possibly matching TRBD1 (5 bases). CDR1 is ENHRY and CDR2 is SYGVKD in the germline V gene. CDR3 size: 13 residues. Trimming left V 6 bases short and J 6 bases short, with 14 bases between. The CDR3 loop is CAISKGGEDGYTF. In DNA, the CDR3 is TGTGCCATCAGCAAGGGAGGGGAAGATGGCTACACCTTC.

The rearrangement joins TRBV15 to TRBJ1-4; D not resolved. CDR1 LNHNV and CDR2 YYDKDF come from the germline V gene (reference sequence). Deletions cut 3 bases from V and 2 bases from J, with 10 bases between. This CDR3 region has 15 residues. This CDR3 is CATSSSPLTNEKLFF. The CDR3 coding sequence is TGTGCCACCAGCAGTAGCCCCCTCACTAATGAAAAACTGTTTTTT. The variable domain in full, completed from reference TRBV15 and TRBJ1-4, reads DAMVIQNPRYQVTQFGKPVTLSCSQTLNHNVMYWYQQKSSQAPKLLFHYYDKDFNNEADTPDNFQSRRPNTSFCFLDIRSPGLGDTAMYLCATSSSPLTNEKLFFGSGTQLSVL.

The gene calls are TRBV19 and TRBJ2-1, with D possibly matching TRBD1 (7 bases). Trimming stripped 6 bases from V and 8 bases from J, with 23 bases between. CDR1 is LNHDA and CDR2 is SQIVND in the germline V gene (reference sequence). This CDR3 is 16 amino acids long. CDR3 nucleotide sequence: TGTGCCAGTAGACCCCAGAGGGCAGGGGGGCGAGATGAGCAGTTCTTC. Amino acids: CASRPQRAGGRDEQFF.

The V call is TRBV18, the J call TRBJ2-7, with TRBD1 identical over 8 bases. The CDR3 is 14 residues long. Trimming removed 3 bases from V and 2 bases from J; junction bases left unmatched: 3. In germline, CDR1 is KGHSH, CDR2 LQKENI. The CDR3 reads CASSPSTGAYEQYF. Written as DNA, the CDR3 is TGTGCCAGCTCACCCTCGACAGGGGCCTACGAGCAGTACTTC. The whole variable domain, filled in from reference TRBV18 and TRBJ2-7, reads NAGVMQNPRHLVRRRGQEARLRCSPMKGHSHVYWYRQLPEEGLKFMVYLQKENIIDESGMPKERFSAEFPKEGPSILRIQQVVRGDSAAYFCASSPSTGAYEQYFGPGTRLTVT.

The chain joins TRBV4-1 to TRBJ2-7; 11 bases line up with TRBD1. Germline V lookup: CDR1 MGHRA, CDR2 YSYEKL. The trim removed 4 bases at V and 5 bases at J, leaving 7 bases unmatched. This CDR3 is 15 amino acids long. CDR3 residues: CASSLTGTGGNEQYF. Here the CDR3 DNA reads TGCGCCAGCAGCCTTACCGGGACAGGGGGTAACGAGCAGTACTTC.

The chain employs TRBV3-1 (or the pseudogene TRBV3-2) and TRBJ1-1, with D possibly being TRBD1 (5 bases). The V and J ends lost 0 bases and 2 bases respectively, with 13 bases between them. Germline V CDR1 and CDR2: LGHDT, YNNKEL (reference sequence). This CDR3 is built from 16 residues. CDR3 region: CASSQDLGRVNTEAFF. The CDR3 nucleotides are TGTGCCAGCAGCCAAGATTTGGGCAGGGTAAACACTGAAGCTTTCTTT.

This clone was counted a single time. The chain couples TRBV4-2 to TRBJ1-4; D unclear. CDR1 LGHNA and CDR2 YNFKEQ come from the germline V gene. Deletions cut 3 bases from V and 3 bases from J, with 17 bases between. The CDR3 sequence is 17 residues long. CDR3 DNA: TGTGCCAGCAGCCAGACCGGTAGGGAGGGAGCTAATGAAAAACTGTTTTTT. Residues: CASSQTGREGANEKLFF.

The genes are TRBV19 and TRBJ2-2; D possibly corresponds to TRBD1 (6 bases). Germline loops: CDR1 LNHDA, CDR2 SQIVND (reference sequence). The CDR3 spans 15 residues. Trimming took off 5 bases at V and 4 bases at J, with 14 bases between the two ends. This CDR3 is CASSSLGTTTGELFF. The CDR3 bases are TGTGCCAGTAGTTCCCTCGGGACAACCACCGGGGAGCTGTTTTTT. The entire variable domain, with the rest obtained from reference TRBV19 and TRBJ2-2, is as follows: DGGITQSPKYLFRKEGQNVTLSCEQNLNHDAMYWYRQDPGQGLRLIYYSQIVNDFQKGDIAEGYSVSREKKESFPLTVTSAQKNPTAFYLCASSSLGTTTGELFFGEGSRLTVL.

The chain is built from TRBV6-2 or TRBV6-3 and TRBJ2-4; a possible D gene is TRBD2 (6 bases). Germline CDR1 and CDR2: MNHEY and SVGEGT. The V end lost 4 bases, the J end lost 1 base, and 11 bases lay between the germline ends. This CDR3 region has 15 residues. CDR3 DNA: TGTGCCAGCAGTTGGGGCGGGGCGGCCAAAAACATTCAGTACTTC. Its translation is CASSWGGAAKNIQYF.

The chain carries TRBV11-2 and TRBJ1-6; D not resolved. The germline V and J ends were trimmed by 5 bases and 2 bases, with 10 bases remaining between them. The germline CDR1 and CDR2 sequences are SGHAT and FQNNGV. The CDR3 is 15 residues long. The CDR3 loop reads CASSPTYTYNSPLHF. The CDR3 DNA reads TGTGCCAGCAGCCCAACATATACCTATAATTCACCCCTCCACTTT.

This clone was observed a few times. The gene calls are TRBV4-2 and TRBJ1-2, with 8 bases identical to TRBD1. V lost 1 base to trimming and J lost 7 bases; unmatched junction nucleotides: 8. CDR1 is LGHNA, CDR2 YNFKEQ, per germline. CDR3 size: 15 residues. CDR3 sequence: CASSQVTGQVGGYTF. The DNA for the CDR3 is TGTGCCAGCAGCCAAGTGACGGGACAGGTTGGTGGCTACACCTTC.

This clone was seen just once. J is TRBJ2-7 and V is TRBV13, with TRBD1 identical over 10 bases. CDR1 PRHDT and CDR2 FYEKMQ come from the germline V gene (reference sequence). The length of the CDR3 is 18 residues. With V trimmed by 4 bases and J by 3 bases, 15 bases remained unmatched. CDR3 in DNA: TGTGCCAGCAGCTCTATAGACAGGGGGCTACTCCTTGGCTACGAGCAGTACTTC. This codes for CASSSIDRGLLLGYEQYF.

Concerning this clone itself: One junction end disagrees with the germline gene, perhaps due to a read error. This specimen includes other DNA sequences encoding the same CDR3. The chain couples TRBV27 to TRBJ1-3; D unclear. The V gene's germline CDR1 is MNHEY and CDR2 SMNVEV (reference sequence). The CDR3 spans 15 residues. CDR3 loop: CASSLKRNSGNTIYF. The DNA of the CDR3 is TGTGCTAGCAGTTTGAAGAGAAACTCTGGAAACACCATATATTTT.